These 29 T cell receptor beta chains were all obtained from the same sample, sequenced in a study of post-analysis software for immune sequencing data. Broader study findings: Relative to controls, patients had 4 or 5 TRBV segments at higher frequency, with TRBV5-6, TRBV5-1 and TRBV20-1 among these.

These receptors lack a known antigen. Unique molecular identifiers were built into the TCR beta cDNA libraries. TCRdb independently ran MiXCR on the PCR reads; one entry per CDR3 protein. In the table there are a few hundred thousand distinct CDR3 sequences, roughly 36% of which are singletons. Sequencing used blood. Receptors were obtained from a girl aged 5 to 17 with multiple sclerosis.

This clonotype was seen a handful of times. This CDR3 reads CASSFRQGSYSPLHF. CDR3 nucleotides: TGTGCCAGCAGTTTCCGGCAGGGGAGTTATTCACCCCTCCACTTT. The chain is built from TRBV12-3 or TRBV12-4 and TRBJ1-6; D is possibly TRBD1 (6 bases). This CDR3 is built from 15 residues. V was pared by 3 bases and J by 8 bases, with 14 bases between.

About this clonotype itself: This may stem from a read error, because a much larger clone lies one nucleotide away. This rearrangement joins TRBV7-6 to TRBJ2-7, with 8 positions matching TRBD2. The CDR3 length is 14 residues. V was pared by 5 bases and J by 6 bases, with 9 bases of the junction left unmatched. Germline V gives CDR1 SGHVS, CDR2 FNYEAQ. CDR3 nucleotides: TGTGCCAGCAGCCTAGGGACTAGTTCTCGCGAGCAGTACTTC. Translating it yields CASSLGTSSREQYF.

This clonotype was seen a few times. This chain links TRBV6-5 with TRBJ2-5; D is unresolved. The V end was cut by 4 bases, the J end by 0 bases, with 12 bases between. CDR1 is MNHEY, CDR2 SVGAGI, per germline. There are 15 residues in the CDR3. The DNA for the CDR3 is TGTGCCAGCAGTTTAGAAAACTTGTACCAAGAGACCCAGTACTTC. Encoded protein: CASSLENLYQETQYF.

The chain combines TRBV7-3 with TRBJ2-1, with 8 bases fitting TRBD1. This CDR3 is built from 14 residues. The J segment lost 6 bases and the V segment lost 2 bases, leaving 3 bases of the junction unmatched. Germline V gives CDR1 SGHTA, CDR2 FQGTGA. CDR3 nucleotide sequence: TGTGCCAGCAGCTTAGGGGGGACAGGCAATGAGCAGTTCTTC. It codes for CASSLGGTGNEQFF.

V and J are TRBV7-2 and TRBJ2-7; D unresolved. Trimming removed 4 bases at V and 3 bases at J, with 13 bases between. Germline CDR1 SGHTA, CDR2 FQGNSA. This CDR3 has 14 residues. CDR3 amino acids: CASSSLDGYYEQYF. The CDR3 DNA follows: TGTGCCAGCAGCTCCCTGGACGGGTACTACGAGCAGTACTTC.

This clonotype was counted a few times. The rearrangement joins TRBV7-3 to TRBJ2-7; no definite D call. V was pared by 2 bases and J by 10 bases, with 15 bases between. In germline, CDR1 is SGHTA, CDR2 FQGTGA. CDR3 length: 13 amino acids. The CDR3 loop is CASSLDWGNEQYF. CDR3 nucleotide sequence: TGTGCCAGCAGCTTAGATTGGGGTAATGAACAGTACTTC.

V gene TRBV7-8 combines with J gene TRBJ1-2; D is perhaps TRBD1 (5 bases). Germline assignment: CDR1 SGHVS and CDR2 FQNEAQ. Between the trimmed V and J ends, which lost 5 bases and 4 bases, there was a span of 26 bases. The CDR3 sequence is 18 residues long. CDR3 sequence reads: CASSGGSDSRFLGYGYTF. CDR3 bases: TGTGCCAGCAGCGGGGGGTCAGATTCCCGCTTTTTGGGCTATGGCTACACCTTC. Drawing the rest from reference TRBV7-8 and TRBJ1-2, the complete variable domain is GAGVSQSPRYKVAKRGQDVALRCDPISGHVSLFWYQQALGQGPEFLTYFQNEAQLDKSGLPSDRFFAERPEGSVSTLKIQRTQQEDSAVYLCASSGGSDSRFLGYGYTFGSGTRLTVV.

This clonotype was counted only a few times. The CDR3 region has the DNA TGTGCCAGCAGCCAAGCCCCGGGACTAGGGTCTGATACGCAGTATTTT. Translating gives CASSQAPGLGSDTQYF. The chain combines TRBV4-2 with TRBJ2-3, with TRBD2 identical over 8 bases. CDR3 size: 16 residues. The germline V gene has CDR1 LGHNA and CDR2 YNFKEQ. Trimming removed 1 base from V and 6 bases from J; junction bases left unmatched: 9.

This rearrangement joins TRBV18 to TRBJ2-7, with D unresolved. The DNA end lines up better with TRBJ2-5; the J call may be wrong. CDR3 length equals 13 residues. From germline, CDR1 is KGHSH and CDR2 LQKENI. The CDR3: CASSPLDEKTQYF. The CDR3 DNA reads as TGTGCCAGCTCCCCCTTGGACGAGAAGACCCAGTACTTC.

The chain uses TRBV4-1 and TRBJ2-7; 8 nucleotides agree with TRBD1. Germline assignment: CDR1 MGHRA and CDR2 YSYEKL. Trimming took 0 bases from V and 0 from J; bases not matched to a gene: 7. The CDR3 has 17 amino acids. CDR3 DNA sequence: TGCGCCAGCAGCCAAGATTGGGGGGACAGGAGCTCCTACGAGCAGTACTTC. Amino acid sequence: CASSQDWGDRSSYEQYF.

A remark on this clonotype: Just one base apart from a much larger clone, this may be a read error. This chain uses TRBV12-3 or TRBV12-4 with TRBJ1-2; weak D call: TRBD1 (5 bases). The CDR3 runs to 13 residues. Trimming stripped 8 bases from V and 4 bases from J, with 14 bases between. The CDR3 DNA reads TGTGCCAGCGGGGACGGGTTCAGCTATGGCTACACCTTC. Its translation: CASGDGFSYGYTF.

This clonotype was seen a handful of times. The V and J genes are TRBV12-5 and TRBJ2-5; 7 nucleotides match TRBD2. The germline CDR1 and CDR2 sequences are LGHNT and FRNRAP. Unmatched junction bases numbered 3, after V lost 0 bases and J lost 2 bases. CDR3 size: 15 residues. CDR3 sequence (DNA): TGTGCTAGTGGTTTGGTCCGGGGACTACAAGAGACCCAGTACTTC. Translated: CASGLVRGLQETQYF.

This clonotype was picked up a small number of times. The chain couples TRBV3-1 to TRBJ2-3; the D is unclear. Trimming took 1 base from V and 6 from J, leaving 8 bases between them. The CDR3 is 13 residues long. In germline, CDR1 is LGHDT, CDR2 YNNKEL (reference sequence). This CDR3 reads CASSQVIRDTQYF. The DNA for the CDR3 is TGTGCCAGCAGCCAAGTAATCAGGGATACGCAGTATTTT.

This clonotype was recorded a few times. The genes are TRBV12-3 or TRBV12-4 and TRBJ2-1; weak D call: TRBD2 (6 bases). The CDR3 runs to 15 residues. The V gene lost 3 bases and the J gene lost 7 bases, with 16 bases spanning the gap. The CDR3 loop reads CASSFSRGGVNEQFF. The DNA of the CDR3 is TGTGCCAGCAGTTTTTCCCGAGGCGGGGTAAATGAGCAGTTCTTC.

In this sample, this clonotype turned up once. This sequence joins TRBV13 and TRBJ1-1; D unresolved. From germline, CDR1 is PRHDT and CDR2 FYEKMQ (reference sequence). The V and J ends lost 2 bases and 0 bases respectively, with 7 bases between them. This CDR3 comprises 14 residues. The CDR3 DNA reads as TGTGCCAGCAGCTTAAGACCGATGAACACTGAAGCTTTCTTT. This encodes CASSLRPMNTEAFF.

The V call is TRBV6-5, the J call TRBJ1-1; no definite D call. V was trimmed by 2 bases and J by 9 bases, leaving 7 bases between them. This CDR3 comprises 11 residues. Per the germline V gene, CDR1 is MNHEY and CDR2 is SVGAGI. The CDR3 spells CASSYRRKAFF. In nucleotides, the CDR3 is TGTGCCAGCAGTTACCGAAGGAAAGCTTTCTTT.

This chain links TRBV15 with TRBJ2-7; tentative D call: TRBD1 (6 bases). Germline CDR1 reads LNHNV; CDR2 reads YYDKDF (reference sequence). The V gene lost 3 bases and the J gene lost 3 bases, with 18 bases spanning the gap. CDR3 size: 16 residues. CDR3 region: CATSRGRGGDNYEQYF. The CDR3 region has the DNA TGTGCCACCAGCAGGGGTCGAGGGGGAGATAACTACGAGCAGTACTTC.

V usage is TRBV6-5 and J usage is TRBJ1-2; the D is unclear. From germline, CDR1 is MNHEY and CDR2 SVGAGI. Trimming pared 5 bases from V and 0 bases from J, leaving 16 bases between. This CDR3 is 16 amino acids long. CDR3 sequence (DNA): TGTGCCAGCAGTCCAAACGGACGGACCTCTAACTATGGCTACACCTTC. Translating gives CASSPNGRTSNYGYTF.

This clonotype has more than one count but fewer than ten. The genes are TRBV5-6 and TRBJ2-1; 9 bases are a match to TRBD2. The CDR3 runs 13 residues. Trimming at V came to 4 bases and at J to 7 bases, leaving 3 bases not matched to a gene. Germline loops: CDR1 SGHDT, CDR2 YYEEEE. CDR3 sequence (DNA): TGTGCCAGCAGCCCGGCGGGGGGGAATGAGCAGTTCTTC. Translated: CASSPAGGNEQFF.

The V and J genes are TRBV7-2 and TRBJ2-7; maybe TRBD2 (5 bases). This CDR3 is built from 13 residues. V lost 3 bases, J lost 4 bases, and 10 bases lay in between. CDR1 and CDR2 from the germline V gene are SGHTA and FQGNSA. The CDR3 sequence: CASSFKGVYEQYF. The CDR3 nucleotides are TGTGCCAGCAGCTTCAAGGGAGTATACGAGCAGTACTTC.

The chain uses TRBV12-3 or TRBV12-4 and TRBJ1-2, with D possibly matching TRBD1 (6 bases). V was shortened by 4 bases and J by 8 bases, with 17 bases between the two germline ends. There are 14 residues in the CDR3. This chain's CDR3 is CASSSPGGANGYTF. The CDR3 DNA sequence: TGTGCCAGCAGTTCCCCGGGGGGCGCAAACGGCTACACCTTC.

This clonotype was found a few times. The chain joins TRBV12-3 or TRBV12-4 to TRBJ2-3; 16 bases line up with TRBD2. The CDR3 contains 16 residues. Losses at the gene ends were 6 bases for V and 8 bases for J; bases not matched to a gene: 8. The CDR3 region is CASRGTSGGELGTQYF. Here the CDR3 DNA reads TGTGCCAGCAGAGGGACTAGCGGGGGGGAATTAGGTACGCAGTATTTT.

The chain has TRBV9 and TRBJ2-5; 8 positions agree with TRBD2. The CDR3 is 14 amino acids. The germline V gene encodes CDR1 SGDLS and CDR2 YYNGEE. V shed 7 bases, J shed 5 bases, and the junction held 10 bases outside the gene matches. The CDR3 DNA follows: TGTGCCAGCGCCTATTCCGCTAGCGGGGAGACCCAGTACTTC. Translating it yields CASAYSASGETQYF.

The chain is built from TRBV6-2 or TRBV6-3 and TRBJ1-5; D remains unclear. The CDR3 is 18 residues long. From germline, CDR1 is MNHEY and CDR2 SVGEGT. V gave up 0 bases and J gave up 0 bases, with 15 bases separating them. The DNA of the CDR3 is TGTGCCAGCAGTTACTCCGACGAGGCCCTCCATAGCAATCAGCCCCAGCATTTT. Translating gives CASSYSDEALHSNQPQHF.

The chain combines TRBV5-5 with TRBJ1-2; no clear D gene. Germline CDR1 SGHKS, CDR2 YYEKEE (reference sequence). V was pared by 1 base and J by 8 bases, with 9 bases between. There are 12 residues in the CDR3. Here the CDR3 DNA reads TGTGCCAGCAGCTTGAGGGTGGCCGGCTACACCTTC. Translation gives CASSLRVAGYTF.

A word on this clonotype: Just one base apart from a much larger clone, this may be a read error. The gene calls are TRBV7-2 and TRBJ2-7; possible D gene TRBD1, 7 bases. Germline V gives CDR1 SGHTA, CDR2 FQGNSA. Trimming left V 5 bases short and J 2 bases short, with 16 bases between. CDR3 size: 15 residues. CDR3 sequence reads: CASSAPGGITYEQYF. CDR3 DNA: TGTGCCAGCAGCGCCCCAGGGGGGATAACCTACGAGCAGTACTTC.

The rearrangement links TRBV4-3 to TRBJ2-2; D unclear. This CDR3 is 16 amino acids long. Germline V gene data show CDR1 as LGHNA and CDR2 as YSLEER. With 1 base removed from V and 4 bases from J, the gap between germline ends came to 13 bases. The CDR3 region has the DNA TGCGCCAGCAGCCAAGTCCGGGTTTGGACCACCGGGGAGCTGTTTTTT. Translating it yields CASSQVRVWTTGELFF.

The sample holds many counts of this clonotype. The V gene is TRBV20-1, the J gene TRBJ1-4; the D gene is possibly TRBD1 (6 bases). CDR3 size: 15 residues. The V gene's germline CDR1 is DFQATT and CDR2 SNEGSKA (reference sequence). Trimming stripped 0 bases from V and 6 bases from J, with 14 bases between. CDR3 in amino acids: CSARDATGSYEKLFF. The CDR3, as DNA: TGCAGTGCTAGAGATGCGACAGGTTCATATGAAAAACTGTTTTTT.

This clonotype was recorded a few times. The chain combines TRBV2 with TRBJ2-4; tentative D call: TRBD1 (5 bases). The J call is uncertain, as TRBJ2-7 better fits the DNA end. Germline lookup yields CDR1 SNHLY and CDR2 FYNNEI. The CDR3 loop spans 13 amino acids. CDR3 DNA: TGTGCCAGCAAAGGGGCCCACATCAGCGAGCAGTACTTC. It yields the protein CASKGAHISEQYF.